The 8 T cell receptor beta chains presented below share a single source sample, sequenced in a study of tumor-infiltrating lymphocytes in oesophageal squamous cell carcinoma. TCRdb itself ran the PCR reads through MiXCR, one entry per CDR3 protein. The table lists roughly 13,000 distinct CDR3 sequences, approximately 47% of them singletons. Sequencing used normal esophageal tissue next to the tumor. All receptors come from a male donor with esophageal squamous cell carcinoma.

The J gene is TRBJ2-1, the V gene TRBV11-2; D gene uncertain. Per germline, CDR1 SGHAT and CDR2 FQNNGV. V lost 5 bases, J lost 5 bases, and 13 bases lay in between. The CDR3 consists of 14 residues. For the CDR3, the DNA is TGTGCCAGCAGCATCCGGCCGCGAGACAATGAGCAGTTCTTC. It encodes CASSIRPRDNEQFF. The whole variable domain, remainder taken from reference TRBV11-2 and TRBJ2-1, is EAGVAQSPRYKIIEKRQSVAFWCNPISGHATLYWYQQILGQGPKLLIQFQNNGVVDDSQLPKDRFSAERLKGVDSTLKIQPAKLEDSAVYLCASSIRPRDNEQFFGPGTRLTVL.

V usage is TRBV10-2 and J usage is TRBJ2-5, with a possible D match to TRBD1 (5 bases). CDR1 and CDR2 (germline): WSHSY, SAAADI. Trimming stripped 2 bases from V and 2 bases from J, with 12 bases between. The CDR3 is made up of 15 amino acids. The CDR3 nucleotides are TGCGCCAGCAGTGAGACTCAGGGTCCACAAGAGACCCAGTACTTC. Amino acids: CASSETQGPQETQYF.

The V gene is TRBV11-2, the J gene TRBJ2-1, with TRBD2 identical over 10 bases. This CDR3 region has 14 residues. With 2 bases clipped from V and 7 bases from J, the junction kept 2 bases outside the gene matches. The germline CDR1 and CDR2 sequences are SGHAT and FQNNGV. The CDR3 here is CASSLRAGGNEQFF. CDR3 nucleotide sequence: TGTGCCAGCAGCTTAAGAGCGGGAGGGAATGAGCAGTTCTTC.

J is TRBJ2-1 and V is TRBV27, with unresolved D. This CDR3 contains 11 residues. With 2 bases removed from V and 12 bases from J, the gap between germline ends came to 8 bases. Looked up from germline, CDR1 is MNHEY and CDR2 is SMNVEV (reference sequence). The CDR3 DNA sequence: TGTGCCAGCAGTTTACTTGGGTCGCAGTTCTTC. This codes for CASSLLGSQFF.

This chain uses TRBV12-3 or TRBV12-4 with TRBJ2-6, with 7 bases matching TRBD1. J was trimmed by 0 bases and V by 6 bases; bases with no gene match: 8. The CDR3 extends over 17 amino acids. The CDR3 sequence is CASRPVTGNSGANVLTF. The CDR3 bases are TGTGCCAGCAGACCTGTGACAGGGAACTCTGGGGCCAACGTCCTGACTTTC.

This clonotype has more than one count but fewer than ten. J is TRBJ2-3 and V is TRBV7-6; a weak D match, TRBD1 (6 bases). Trimming took 5 bases from V and 0 from J, leaving 9 bases between them. The CDR3 has 14 amino acids. CDR1 is SGHVS, CDR2 FNYEAQ, per germline. CDR3 protein: CASSEGHSTDTQYF. The DNA of the CDR3 is TGTGCCAGCAGCGAGGGACATAGCACAGATACGCAGTATTTT.

The chain is built from TRBV7-2 and TRBJ2-4; D is ambiguous. Germline CDR1 is SGHTA and CDR2 is FQGNSA. The CDR3 consists of 12 residues. Trimming stripped 5 bases from V and 13 bases from J, with 15 bases between. As DNA, the CDR3 is TGTGCCAGCAGCCTCCCCGGACGGCAGCAGTACTTC. Protein: CASSLPGRQQYF. The full variable domain, rest sourced from reference TRBV7-2 and TRBJ2-4, is GAGVSQSPSNKVTEKGKDVELRCDPISGHTALYWYRQSLGQGLEFLIYFQGNSAPDKSGLPSDRFSAERTGGSVSTLTIQRTQQEDSAVYLCASSLPGRQQYFGAGTRLSVL.

Notes on this clonotype: At one end the junction does not follow the germline gene, possibly because of a read error. The chain has TRBV7-6 and TRBJ2-7; weak D call: TRBD1 (8 bases). The J call may be mistaken, given a closer DNA end match to TRBJ2-5. The CDR3 runs to 13 residues. Germline V gene data show CDR1 as SGHVS and CDR2 as FNYEAQ. CDR3 residues: CASSGTGGETQYF. In DNA, the CDR3 is TGTGCTAGCAGCGGGACAGGTGGAGAGACCCAGTACTTC.